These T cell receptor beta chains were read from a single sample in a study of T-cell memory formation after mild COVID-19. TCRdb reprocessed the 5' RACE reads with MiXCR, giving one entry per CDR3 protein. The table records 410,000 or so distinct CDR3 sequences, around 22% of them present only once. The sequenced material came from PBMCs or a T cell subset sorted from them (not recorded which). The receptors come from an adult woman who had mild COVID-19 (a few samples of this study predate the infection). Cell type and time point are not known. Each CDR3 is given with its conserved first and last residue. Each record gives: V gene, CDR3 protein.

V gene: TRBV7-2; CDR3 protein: CASSLDSGRKAFF
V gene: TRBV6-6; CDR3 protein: CASRQGTYEQYF
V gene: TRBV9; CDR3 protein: CASSENIAGGPQYNEQFF
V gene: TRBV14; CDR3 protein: CASSQEWGTVYEQYF
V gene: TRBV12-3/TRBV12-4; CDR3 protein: CASSVEGGVGTEAFF
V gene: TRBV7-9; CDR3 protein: CASSLAGVDTIYF
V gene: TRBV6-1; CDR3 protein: CASSPGVQGYEQYF
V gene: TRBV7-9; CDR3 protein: CASSLARGEQFF
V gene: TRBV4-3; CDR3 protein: CASSHSLGTDNEQFF
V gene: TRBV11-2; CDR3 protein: CASSLNRGTGELFF
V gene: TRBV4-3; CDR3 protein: CASSQEGGRALGDTQYF
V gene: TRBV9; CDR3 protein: CASSVTSGLDYEQYF
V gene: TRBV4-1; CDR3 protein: CASSQMTGVPQETQYF
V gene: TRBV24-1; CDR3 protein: CATSERQGSHNEQFF
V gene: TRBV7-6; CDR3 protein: CASSLATGLNQPQHF
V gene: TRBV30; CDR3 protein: CAWSESLDEQYF
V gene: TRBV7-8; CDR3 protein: CASSSTGGAFGYTF
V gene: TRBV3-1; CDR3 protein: CASSQDPQVDTQYF
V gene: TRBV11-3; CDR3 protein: CASSDFTGRDNEQFF
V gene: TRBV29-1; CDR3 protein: CSVVGQFYEQYF
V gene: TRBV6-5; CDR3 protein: CASSYTADLYGYTF
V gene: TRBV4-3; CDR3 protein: CASSQAGGWTDTQYF
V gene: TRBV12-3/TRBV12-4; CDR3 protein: CASSLTRLAGGTNTDTQYF
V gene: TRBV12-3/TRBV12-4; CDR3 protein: CASSPTAPVDHGYTF
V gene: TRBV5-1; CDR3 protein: CASSLGGGTDTQYF
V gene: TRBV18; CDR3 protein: CASSIGTGADGYTF
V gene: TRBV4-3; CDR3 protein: CASSIGQGAYEQYF
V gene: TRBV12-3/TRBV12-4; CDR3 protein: CASSPGGTDSPLHF
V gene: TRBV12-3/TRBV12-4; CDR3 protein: CASSLVGSSTEAFF
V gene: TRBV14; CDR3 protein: CASSHPGTGGKKLFF
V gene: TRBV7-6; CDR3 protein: CASSLASPGLSYEQYF
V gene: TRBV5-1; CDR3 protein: CASSLSQGDSYTF
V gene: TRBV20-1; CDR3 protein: CSASLPGAPTEAFF
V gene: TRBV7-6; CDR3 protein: CASSQGQGRSYEQYF
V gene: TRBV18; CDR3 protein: CASSPSVTGEETQYF
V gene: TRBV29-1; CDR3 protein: CSVEGTAEQCF
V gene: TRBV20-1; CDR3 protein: CSAREMGAFF
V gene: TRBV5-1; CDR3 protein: CASSPRGGARSTDTQYF
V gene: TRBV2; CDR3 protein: CASIQGTGANVLTF
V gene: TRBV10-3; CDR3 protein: CAVRQAADNEQFF
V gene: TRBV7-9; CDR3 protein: CASSSRDNTNTGELFF
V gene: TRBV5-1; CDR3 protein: CASSNGSGANVLTF
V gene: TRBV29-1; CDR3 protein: CSGLSTGGSTEAFF
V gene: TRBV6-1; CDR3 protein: CASTANTGGAGEAFF
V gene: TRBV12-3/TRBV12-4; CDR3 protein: CACRDGNTEAFF
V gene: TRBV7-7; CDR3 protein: CASSTGRTGTGELFF
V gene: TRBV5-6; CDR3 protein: CASSLPLVDRDGTQYF
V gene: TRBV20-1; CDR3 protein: CSASSPLHF